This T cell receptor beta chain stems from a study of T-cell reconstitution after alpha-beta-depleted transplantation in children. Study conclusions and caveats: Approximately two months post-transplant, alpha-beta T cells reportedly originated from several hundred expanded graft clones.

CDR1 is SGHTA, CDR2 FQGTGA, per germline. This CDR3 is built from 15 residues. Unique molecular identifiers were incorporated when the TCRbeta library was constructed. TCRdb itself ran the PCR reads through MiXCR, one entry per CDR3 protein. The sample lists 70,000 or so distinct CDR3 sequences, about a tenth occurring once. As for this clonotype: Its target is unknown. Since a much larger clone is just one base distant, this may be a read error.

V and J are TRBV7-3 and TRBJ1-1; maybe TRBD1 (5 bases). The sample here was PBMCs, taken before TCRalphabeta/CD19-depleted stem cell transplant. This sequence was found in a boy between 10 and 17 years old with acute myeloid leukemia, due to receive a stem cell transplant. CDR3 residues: CSSSSAGGANTEAFF. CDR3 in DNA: TGTTCCAGCAGCTCGGCGGGAGGGGCGAACACTGAAGCTTTCTTT.